The 17 T cell receptor beta chains below come from one sample, sequenced in a study of blood T cells in healthy people across ages. PCR was performed a second time for about 7 to 11 cycles using a sample-barcoded 5' primer and a J-beta primer mix. Each CDR3 protein gets one entry after TCRdb re-called the 5' RACE reads with MiXCR. The sample shows some 860,000 distinct CDR3 sequences, around 50% of them seen only once. What was sequenced was blood. Every receptor here comes from a middle-aged man in good health.

This clonotype appeared a few times. The rearrangement uses TRBV4-1 and TRBJ2-5, with D unclear. Trimming shortened V by 2 bases and J by 3 bases, and 10 bases separated the two germline ends. There are 14 residues in the CDR3. CDR1 is MGHRA, CDR2 YSYEKL, per germline. The CDR3 DNA reads TGCGCCAGCAGCCAACGGACGGTAGAAGAGACCCAGTACTTC. Protein: CASSQRTVEETQYF.

V gene TRBV12-3 or TRBV12-4 combines with J gene TRBJ2-6; D tentatively fits TRBD1 or TRBD2 (5 bases each). The V end was cut by 5 bases, the J end by 4 bases, with 18 bases between. The CDR3 runs 17 residues. The CDR3 sequence: CASSEGPSRAGANVLTF. CDR3 bases: TGTGCCAGCAGTGAGGGGCCAAGTCGGGCAGGGGCCAACGTCCTGACTTTC.

This clonotype was detected only a few times. V and J are TRBV12-3 or TRBV12-4 and TRBJ1-2; TRBD1 matches 9 bases. V trimming: 7 bases; J trimming: 1 base; junction bases outside the gene matches: 16. This CDR3 comprises 18 residues. CDR3 sequence reads: CASTEQPSDRGYNYGYTF. The CDR3 DNA sequence: TGTGCCAGCACCGAACAGCCCTCCGACAGGGGGTATAACTATGGCTACACCTTC.

The chain employs TRBV28 and TRBJ1-5, with D tentatively TRBD1 (6 bases). The V gene's germline CDR1 is MDHEN and CDR2 SYDVKM. The CDR3 loop spans 16 amino acids. V lost 1 base and J 8 bases, leaving 18 bases between the germline ends. DNA for the CDR3: TGTGCCAGCAGTTTATATGGACAGTGGGGAAAAGAGCCCCAGCATTTT. Translated, it gives CASSLYGQWGKEPQHF.

The genes are TRBV4-1 and TRBJ2-3; D remains ambiguous. Per germline, CDR1 MGHRA and CDR2 YSYEKL. CDR3 length: 14 residues. V lost 0 bases and J lost 4, with 8 bases in between. CDR3 loop: CASSQEVVADTQYF. The CDR3, as DNA: TGCGCCAGCAGCCAAGAGGTCGTAGCAGATACGCAGTATTTT.

The rearrangement uses TRBV29-1 and TRBJ1-4; D may be TRBD1 (6 bases). The V gene lost 7 bases and the J gene lost 8 bases, with 23 bases spanning the gap. The CDR3 is made up of 15 amino acids. Germline CDR1 is SQVTM and CDR2 is ANQGSEA. This CDR3 is CSATPSGARGEKLFF. The CDR3 DNA follows: TGCAGCGCAACCCCCTCGGGGGCGCGGGGCGAAAAACTGTTTTTT.

This clonotype was recorded once. The genes are TRBV18 and TRBJ1-5, with D hard to call. The CDR3 has 15 amino acids. Germline lookup yields CDR1 KGHSH and CDR2 LQKENI. The V gene lost 3 bases and the J gene lost 4 bases, with 13 bases spanning the gap. The chain's CDR3 is CASSPYRVLNQPQHF. The CDR3 DNA sequence: TGTGCCAGCTCACCTTACCGGGTCTTGAATCAGCCCCAGCATTTT. The full variable domain, completed using reference TRBV18 and TRBJ1-5, is NAGVMQNPRHLVRRRGQEARLRCSPMKGHSHVYWYRQLPEEGLKFMVYLQKENIIDESGMPKERFSAEFPKEGPSILRIQQVVRGDSAAYFCASSPYRVLNQPQHFGDGTRLSIL.

This clonotype was counted a single time. The chain links TRBV7-3 to TRBJ2-7; 9 nucleotides agree with TRBD2. Germline CDR1 is SGHTA and CDR2 is FQGTGA. Losses at the gene ends were 5 bases for V and 7 bases for J; bases not matched to a gene: 12. The length of the CDR3 is 15 residues. In DNA, the CDR3 is TGTGCCAGCAGCATCGCGACTAGCGGTTACAATGAGCAGTACTTC. It codes for CASSIATSGYNEQYF.

V usage is TRBV28 and J usage is TRBJ2-1; D might be TRBD1 (6 bases). Germline assignment: CDR1 MDHEN and CDR2 SYDVKM. CDR3 length: 13 residues. V lost 3 bases and J lost 10, with 13 bases in between. For the CDR3, the DNA is TGTGCCAGCAGTTTGCCCAGGGGTGAAGAGCAGTTCTTC. Its translation is CASSLPRGEEQFF.

The DNA of the CDR3 is TGCAGTGCAGAAGTCAGGGACTATGGCTACACCTTC. Its protein product is CSAEVRDYGYTF. The V call is TRBV20-1, the J call TRBJ1-2, with TRBD1 as a possible D gene (5 bases). The V gene's germline CDR1 is DFQATT and CDR2 SNEGSKA (reference sequence). The CDR3 consists of 12 residues. V lost 6 bases to trimming and J lost 3 bases, with 11 bases between them.

The rearrangement uses TRBV27 and TRBJ1-2; TRBD1 might be the D (5 bases). The germline V gene encodes CDR1 MNHEY and CDR2 SMNVEV (reference sequence). CDR3 length: 13 residues. Trimming removed 4 bases from V and 5 bases from J, with 11 bases in between. In nucleotides, the CDR3 is TGTGCCAGCAGTTCAAACAGGAATTATGGCTACACCTTC. It codes for CASSSNRNYGYTF.

The chain couples TRBV27 to TRBJ2-4; D is perhaps TRBD1 (6 bases). In germline, CDR1 is MNHEY, CDR2 SMNVEV (reference sequence). CDR3 length: 13 residues. Trimming left V 6 bases short and J 7 bases short, with 13 bases between. CDR3: CASSLDRRNIQYF. The CDR3 DNA is TGTGCCAGCAGCTTGGACAGAAGGAACATTCAGTACTTC.

This clonotype was seen only a few times. The V and J genes are TRBV7-6 and TRBJ2-7, with D perhaps TRBD2 (5 bases). With 1 base removed from V and 1 base from J, the gap between germline ends came to 11 bases. Germline V gene data show CDR1 as SGHVS and CDR2 as FNYEAQ. This CDR3 is 15 amino acids long. The DNA for the CDR3 is TGTGCCAGCAGCTTAGACGGCGGGTTGTCCTACGAGCAGTACTTC. It specifies CASSLDGGLSYEQYF.

J is TRBJ2-3 and V is TRBV29-1; D not certain. Per the germline V gene, CDR1 is SQVTM and CDR2 is ANQGSEA. The CDR3 has 14 residues. The V end was cut by 8 bases, the J end by 0 bases, with 15 bases between. CDR3 DNA: TGCAGCTTCCGGACCCAAATAAGCACAGATACGCAGTATTTT. Translation: CSFRTQISTDTQYF.

The V and J genes are TRBV5-1 and TRBJ1-6, with TRBD1 matching over 9 bases. Germline V CDR1 and CDR2: SGHRS, YFSETQ. The CDR3 extends over 16 amino acids. With V trimmed by 4 bases and J by 5 bases, 7 bases remained unmatched. CDR3 protein: CASSLGQGLHNSPLHF. The CDR3 bases are TGCGCCAGCAGCCTGGGACAGGGCCTTCATAATTCACCCCTCCACTTT.

The chain links TRBV20-1 to TRBJ2-1; no clear D. CDR3 size: 15 residues. Trimming stripped 0 bases from V and 0 bases from J, with 9 bases between. Germline CDR1 is DFQATT and CDR2 is SNEGSKA (reference sequence). CDR3 protein: CSARDQRISYNEQFF. In nucleotides, the CDR3 is TGCAGTGCTAGAGATCAAAGGATCTCCTACAATGAGCAGTTCTTC.

The chain links TRBV5-1 to TRBJ2-5; TRBD2 agrees at 12 bases. The CDR3 runs to 17 residues. The germline gives CDR1 SGHRS, CDR2 YFSETQ. V trimming: 7 bases; J trimming: 2 bases; junction bases outside the gene matches: 12. CDR3 sequence reads: CASARSSGREIQETQYF. Here the CDR3 DNA reads TGCGCCAGCGCTAGGTCTAGCGGGAGGGAAATACAAGAGACCCAGTACTTC. Combining the CDR3 with reference TRBV5-1 and TRBJ2-5 gives the whole variable domain KAGVTQTPRYLIKTRGQQVTLSCSPISGHRSVSWYQQTPGQGLQFLFEYFSETQRNKGNFPGRFSGRQFSNSRSEMNVSTLELGDSALYLCASARSSGREIQETQYFGPGTRLLVL.